This record looks at one TCR beta chain sequence and its context. A junction boundary mismatches the germline segment, possibly from a read error. The CDR3 extends over 15 amino acids. Germline V gene lookup returns CDR1 DFQATT and CDR2 SNEGSKA (reference sequence). The data were obtained in a study of human T cells and chemical hapten exposure. Each CDR3 protein is one row after TCRdb ran MiXCR on the RACE reads. Here the sample spans about 85,000 distinct CDR3 sequences, 8.5% to 9% being singletons. Time point in this sample: pre-sensitization, week 0. The treatment here: therapeutic diphenylcyclopropenone sensitization with weekly scalp DPC.

The chain combines TRBV20-1 with TRBJ2-5; 9 nucleotides agree with TRBD2. This material consisted of whole blood, taken in connection with sensitization to the hapten diphenylcyclopropenone (DPC). This sequence originates from a man in his forties with alopecia areata. Some clones in this sample may be carry-over from other donors' samples. Here the CDR3 reads CRARDLGLAEETQYF. The CDR3 DNA reads as TGCAGAGCTAGAGATTTGGGACTAGCAGAGGAGACCCAGTACTTC.